One and the same sample provided the 31 T cell receptor beta chains below, sequenced in a study of tumor-infiltrating lymphocytes in primary liver carcinoma. Co-extraction of both nucleic acids (RNA and DNA) used about 17-31 mg of unsorted bulk tissue. Researchers generated TCR beta cDNA from 500 ng of total RNA, relying on a constant-region primer. It was through three nested multiplex PCR rounds of slightly modified ARM-PCR that TCR beta libraries arose. Forward primers for TRBV1-TRBV30 and a C-beta reverse primer served the first two PCR rounds, at around 9 cycles each. TCRdb passed the multiplex PCR reads through MiXCR, listing each CDR3 protein once. This table holds tens of thousands of distinct CDR3 sequences, around 70% found once. Sequencing was performed on liver tumor tissue from sampling region 1. As for subset: tumor region T1, superior pole. The source of these receptors is a man aged 35 to 55 with primary liver carcinoma and hepatitis B virus infection.

The chain uses TRBV12-3 or TRBV12-4 and TRBJ2-7; D is undetermined. V lost 2 bases, J lost 2 bases, and 10 bases lay in between. The CDR3 consists of 14 residues. The CDR3 nucleotides are TGTGCCAGCAGTTTACAAATTGGCCCCTACGAGCAGTACTTC. This codes for CASSLQIGPYEQYF.

The chain carries TRBV2 and TRBJ2-3; 7 nucleotides align to TRBD2. Per germline, CDR1 SNHLY and CDR2 FYNNEI. Losses at the gene ends were 2 bases for V and 4 bases for J; bases not matched to a gene: 12. The CDR3 loop spans 17 amino acids. The CDR3 is CASSEYRYMTSSDTQYF. The CDR3 DNA reads as TGTGCCAGCAGTGAATACAGATATATGACTAGCTCAGATACGCAGTATTTT.

With regard to this clonotype: At one boundary the junction diverges from the germline segment, which might be a read error. This chain connects TRBV29-1 to TRBJ1-2; no clear D gene. CDR1 and CDR2 (germline): SQVTM, ANQGSEA. The length of the CDR3 is 14 residues. Here the CDR3 DNA reads TGCAGCGACAGAGAACAAGGTCACGCCTCTGGCTGCACCTTC. It specifies CSDREQGHASGCTF.

This clonotype was detected once. Because the CDR3 is missing its conserved closing phenylalanine or tryptophan, this is likely a read error. No DNA is shown, since the ends of the CDR3 on it are uncertain; the CDR3 is the one TCRdb lists. This chain uses TRBV10-2 with TRBJ1-6. Germline V gives CDR1 WSHSY, CDR2 SAAADI. The length of the CDR3 is 15 amino acids, counting both ends. The CDR3 sequence: CASSESTITNSPLYY.

Points on this clonotype: An end of the junction differs from the germline gene, which may be a read error. This sequence joins TRBV13 and TRBJ1-4; no clear D. The CDR3 has 14 amino acids. Germline CDR1 PRHDT, CDR2 FYEKMQ (reference sequence). This CDR3 reads CANSQQEYNEKLFF. The DNA for the CDR3 is TGTGCCAACAGCCAGCAGGAGTATAATGAAAAACTATTTTTT.

On this clonotype: A junction end diverges from the germline sequence, so it may reflect a read error. The rearrangement uses TRBV29-1 and TRBJ2-3; D perhaps matches TRBD2 (5 bases). This CDR3 is built from 15 residues. Germline lookup yields CDR1 SQVTM and CDR2 ANQGSEA. CDR3 residues: CSVGSGLLGADTLYF. The DNA of the CDR3 is TGCAGCGTTGGAAGCGGTCTACTAGGAGCAGATACGCTGTATTTT.

A remark on this clonotype: One junction end does not reproduce the germline sequence, and a read error may be involved. V and J are TRBV29-1 and TRBJ2-5; TRBD1 agrees at 9 bases. Germline lookup yields CDR1 SQVTM and CDR2 ANQGSEA. The CDR3 covers 12 residues. CDR3 nucleotides: TGCAACGGAGGGGACAGGGAGGAGACCCAGTATTTC. This encodes CNGGDREETQYF.

Sample share makes this clonotype medium-sized. The rearrangement uses TRBV11-1 and TRBJ2-7; possibly TRBD1 for D (6 bases). The germline CDR1 and CDR2 sequences are SGHAT and FQDESV (reference sequence). This CDR3 is built from 12 residues. V was pared by 0 bases and J by 10 bases, with 10 bases between. CDR3 sequence reads: CASSLAGTKQYF. The CDR3 DNA reads as TGTGCCAGCAGCTTAGCGGGGACAAAACAGTACTTC.

In the case of this clonotype: The germline gene is not matched at one end of the junction; a read error may be the cause. This sequence joins TRBV5-1 and TRBJ2-7; TRBD2 might be the D (5 bases). The CDR3 extends over 16 amino acids. CDR1 is SGHRS and CDR2 is YFSETQ in the germline V gene. CDR3 amino acids: CASSLAGSGSFYEQYF. The CDR3, as DNA: TGCGCCAGCAGCTTGGCCGGAAGTGGGAGCTTCTACGAGCAGTATTTC.

This sequence joins TRBV29-1 and TRBJ2-7; TRBD2 agrees at 8 bases. This CDR3 has 13 residues. In germline, CDR1 is SQVTM, CDR2 ANQGSEA. After removal of 5 bases from V and 1 base from J, the junction contained 4 bases not matched to a gene. The CDR3 DNA reads TGCAGCGTTATGGCGGGAGGTTCCTACGAGCAGTACTTC. It is translated as CSVMAGGSYEQYF.

The V call is TRBV6-1, the J call TRBJ1-1, with 8 bases fitting TRBD1. V trimming: 2 bases; J trimming: 11 bases; junction bases outside the gene matches: 16. CDR1 and CDR2 from the germline V gene are MNHNS and SASEGT. This CDR3 is 16 amino acids long. CDR3 residues: CASSELGGTGNTGAFF. CDR3 nucleotide sequence: TGTGCCAGCAGTGAATTGGGAGGGACAGGCAACACTGGGGCTTTCTTT.

This clonotype has just one count. A much larger clone differs from this one at a single base, so this may be a read error. V is TRBV5-1 and J is TRBJ2-1, with 7 bases fitting TRBD2. The germline CDR1 and CDR2 sequences are SGHRS and YFSETQ. The CDR3 covers 17 residues. V gave up 5 bases and J gave up 9 bases; unmatched junction bases: 20. The CDR3 bases are TGCGCCAGCAGGATGGGGTATTCTAGCGGAGGTCAGGGTGAGCAGTTCTTC. Translating it yields CASRMGYSSGGQGEQFF.

J is TRBJ2-1 and V is TRBV11-1; TRBD2 aligns across 8 bases. Germline-derived CDR1 and CDR2 are SGHAT and FQDESV (reference sequence). This CDR3 contains 13 residues. The V segment lost 5 bases and the J segment 13 bases; nucleotides outside the gene matches: 10. The CDR3 spells CASSRTSYGDQFF. CDR3 bases: TGTGCCAGCAGCCGGACTAGCTACGGTGATCAGTTCTTC. The full variable domain, rest sourced from reference TRBV11-1 and TRBJ2-1, is EAEVAQSPRYKITEKSQAVAFWCDPISGHATLYWYRQILGQGPELLVQFQDESVVDDSQLPKDRFSAERLKGVDSTLKIQPAELGDSAMYLCASSRTSYGDQFFGPGTRLTVL.

In its sample, this clonotype was seen many times. The V gene is TRBV6-1, the J gene TRBJ2-4; D gene uncertain. Germline lookup yields CDR1 MNHNS and CDR2 SASEGT. V lost 2 bases and J lost 0, with 8 bases in between. The CDR3 covers 15 residues. CDR3 coding DNA: TGTGCCAGCAGTGAACCGGGTCTAGCCAAAAACATTCAGTACTTC. Its protein product is CASSEPGLAKNIQYF.

This clonotype was recorded at least ten times. The CDR3 ends on some other residue instead of the conserved phenylalanine or tryptophan, so this is likely a read error. The chain uses TRBV29-1 and TRBJ2-1, with D unclear. Trimming left V 1 base short and J 5 bases short, with 3 bases between. Germline V gene lookup returns CDR1 SQVTM and CDR2 ANQGSEA. The length of the CDR3 is 11 residues. The CDR3 DNA sequence: TGCAGCGTTGAAGGGAACAATGAGCAGTTCCTC. Its protein product is CSVEGNNEQFL.

As for this clonotype: A read error may explain this, as a much larger clone is one base away. V is TRBV24-1 and J is TRBJ2-7, with TRBD1 identical over 9 bases. Germline CDR1 reads KGHDR; CDR2 reads SFDVKD. The CDR3 is made up of 15 amino acids. CDR3 nucleotides: TGTGCCACCATTGATCGAGCGGGACAGGGTAGGCCGCAGTACTTC. It translates to CATIDRAGQGRPQYF.

This clonotype was detected once. V usage is TRBV29-1 and J usage is TRBJ2-5; TRBD1 agrees at 11 bases. CDR3 length: 15 amino acids. From germline, CDR1 is SQVTM and CDR2 ANQGSEA. J lost 5 bases, V lost 5 bases, and 10 bases had no gene match. In DNA, the CDR3 is TGCAGCGTTAGCTGGACAGGGGGCATTGCGGAGACCCAGTACTTC. This codes for CSVSWTGGIAETQYF.

This clonotype is medium-sized by share. The gene calls are TRBV11-2 and TRBJ1-3; 12 bases are a match to TRBD1. Germline V gene data show CDR1 as SGHAT and CDR2 as FQNNGV. After removal of 4 bases from V and 9 bases from J, the junction contained 4 bases not matched to a gene. CDR3 length: 14 amino acids. Here the CDR3 DNA reads TGTGCCAGCAGCTACATGGGACAGGGGGCCACCATATATTTT. Protein sequence: CASSYMGQGATIYF.

To note about this clonotype: One end of the junction is discordant with germline, which a read error may explain. The genes are TRBV6-5 and TRBJ1-4; TRBD1 is a possible D gene (5 bases). In germline, CDR1 is MNHEY, CDR2 SVGAGI. This CDR3 comprises 14 residues. CDR3 bases: TGTGCCAGCAGAACATGGGGCGGTGATGATAAACTGTTTTTT. Translated: CASRTWGGDDKLFF.

The gene calls are TRBV29-1 and TRBJ2-1; 7 bases line up with TRBD2. After removal of 7 bases from V and 4 bases from J, the junction contained 10 bases not matched to a gene. CDR3 size: 14 residues. CDR1 is SQVTM and CDR2 is ANQGSEA in the germline V gene. The CDR3 DNA follows: TGCAGCGCCCTCGGCGGGGGTGGTTACAATGAGCAGTTCTTC. It translates to CSALGGGGYNEQFF.

About this clonotype: Compared with germline, one end of the junction differs, possibly owing to a read error. The chain joins TRBV28 to TRBJ2-5; TRBD2 might be the D (5 bases). Germline CDR1 and CDR2: MDHEN and SYDVKM. The CDR3 covers 15 residues. CDR3 loop: CDSSSLNVGAETQYF. Written as DNA, the CDR3 is TGTGACAGCAGTTCCCTAAATGTGGGAGCAGAGACCCAGTACTTC.

As regards this clonotype: This clone may be a read error of a much larger clone one base away. The rearrangement joins TRBV5-1 to TRBJ1-6, with 10 nucleotides matching TRBD1. Germline CDR1 is SGHRS and CDR2 is YFSETQ. The CDR3 runs 16 residues. V shed 6 bases, J shed 5 bases, and the junction held 8 bases outside the gene matches. The CDR3: CASNLSGTGDNSPLHF. The CDR3 nucleotides read TGCGCCAGCAACTTATCCGGGACAGGGGATAATTCACCCCTCCACTTT.

This clonotype showed up many times. At one end, the junction sequence differs from germline, possibly due to a read error. This chain connects TRBV12-3 or TRBV12-4 to TRBJ2-2, with no clear D. The CDR3 length is 14 residues. The DNA of the CDR3 is TGTGCCGGCAGGCTAACCCAGTTGACCGGGGAGCTGTTTTTT. It is translated as CAGRLTQLTGELFF.

Of note for this clonotype: A junction end diverges from the germline sequence, so it may reflect a read error. V is TRBV4-1 and J is TRBJ2-2; the match to TRBD1 covers 9 bases. The CDR3 loop spans 15 amino acids. Germline loops: CDR1 MGHRA, CDR2 YSYEKL. CDR3 amino acids: CASCRDRVFTGELFF. In DNA, the CDR3 is TGTGCCAGCTGTCGGGACAGGGTTTTTACCGGGGAGCTGTTTTTT.

In the case of this clonotype: A read error may account for a junction end that differs from germline. V gene TRBV6-5 combines with J gene TRBJ2-2, with D possibly matching TRBD2 (5 bases). The germline V gene encodes CDR1 MNHEY and CDR2 SVGAGI. CDR3 length equals 15 residues. In nucleotides, the CDR3 is TGTGCGAACAGTTACGCAGTGGACGGCACCGGGGAGCTATTTTTT. It codes for CANSYAVDGTGELFF.

This clonotype has more than one count but fewer than ten. The rearrangement joins TRBV30 to TRBJ1-5, with D maybe TRBD1 (5 bases). Gene TRBJ2-3 matches the end of the DNA better, so the J call may be wrong. Germline V gene sequence: CDR1 GTSNPN, CDR2 SVGIG (reference sequence). The CDR3 has 12 residues. CDR3 DNA: TGTGCCTGGAGTCACGTGGGGCAGCCCCAGTATTTT. Residues: CAWSHVGQPQYF.

This clonotype occurred once. The chain carries TRBV11-3 and TRBJ1-1; a weak D match, TRBD1 (5 bases). V lost 11 bases and J lost 2, with 12 bases in between. The germline gives CDR1 SGHNT, CDR2 YENEEA. This CDR3 has 12 amino acids. The DNA for the CDR3 is TGTGCCGACAGCTTCGATAACACTGAAGCTTTCTTT. Translated: CADSFDNTEAFF. Complete variable domain (other parts from reference TRBV11-3 and TRBJ1-1): EAGVVQSPRYKIIEKKQPVAFWCNPISGHNTLYWYLQNLGQGPELLIRYENEEAVDDSQLPKDRFSAERLKGVDSTLKIQPAELGDSAVYLCADSFDNTEAFFGQGTRLTVV.

This clonotype was counted once. A junction boundary mismatches the germline segment, possibly from a read error. The rearrangement links TRBV2 to TRBJ1-5; D remains ambiguous. The CDR3 consists of 17 residues. Per germline, CDR1 SNHLY and CDR2 FYNNEI. This CDR3 reads CASSILQSRYSNQPRHF. Here the CDR3 DNA reads TGTGCCAGCAGCATCTTACAGAGCCGGTATAGCAATCAGCCCCGGCATTTT. The full variable domain, its missing parts supplied by reference TRBV2 and TRBJ1-5, is EPEVTQTPSHQVTQMGQEVILRCVPISNHLYFYWYRQILGQKVEFLVSFYNNEISEKSEIFDDQFSVERPDGSNFTLKIRSTKLEDSAMYFCASSILQSRYSNQPRHFGDGTRLSIL.

As concerns this clonotype: One end of the junction does not line up with germline, which may come from a read error. The CDR3 sequence is CASSTADNSPPHF. DNA of the CDR3: TGTGCCAGCAGTACCGCCGATAATTCACCCCCCCACTTT. V and J are TRBV6-1 and TRBJ1-6, with D unresolved. The CDR3 runs 13 residues. Germline CDR1 reads MNHNS; CDR2 reads SASEGT.

Regarding this clonotype: At one end, the junction sequence differs from germline, possibly due to a read error. The chain combines TRBV11-1 with TRBJ1-6; possibly TRBD1 for D (5 bases). The germline CDR1 and CDR2 sequences are SGHAT and FQDESV (reference sequence). CDR3 length: 14 residues. The CDR3 bases are TGTGCCGGCAACCTTGACGGGGGGAATTCGCCCCTCCACTTT. Amino acid sequence: CAGNLDGGNSPLHF. The variable domain in full, with the rest retrieved from reference TRBV11-1 and TRBJ1-6, is EAEVAQSPRYKITEKSQAVAFWCDPISGHATLYWYRQILGQGPELLVQFQDESVVDDSQLPKDRFSAERLKGVDSTLKIQPAELGDSAMYLCAGNLDGGNSPLHFGNGTRLTVT.

Remarks on this clonotype: As the CDR3 is not closed by the conserved phenylalanine or tryptophan, this likely results from a read error. The rearrangement uses TRBV29-1 and TRBJ1-6; D remains unclear. V lost 6 bases and J 9 bases, leaving 18 bases between the germline ends. Germline values: CDR1 SQVTM, CDR2 ANQGSEA. This CDR3 has 14 amino acids. CDR3 sequence (DNA): TGCAGCGTCCGTACCAGACAAACGGCTTCACCCCTCCACTAT. It encodes CSVRTRQTASPLHY.